This entry lists 32 T cell receptor beta chains sequenced from one sample in a study of T-cell memory formation after mild COVID-19. TCRdb reprocessed the 5' RACE reads via MiXCR and lists one record per CDR3 protein. The sample has under 700,000 distinct CDR3 sequences; approximately 20% are singletons. The specimen sequenced was PBMCs or a T cell subset sorted from them (not recorded which). All receptors derive from an adult woman who had mild COVID-19 (a few samples of this study predate the infection). Cell type and time point are not known.

The chain uses TRBV20-1 and TRBJ1-5, with 7 bases aligning to TRBD1. The CDR3 consists of 14 residues. J was trimmed by 6 bases and V by 3 bases; bases with no gene match: 8. Per the germline V gene, CDR1 is DFQATT and CDR2 is SNEGSKA (reference sequence). CDR3 nucleotide sequence: TGCAGTGCTAGGGTTGACAGGGCCAGTCAGCCCCAGCATTTT. Amino acids: CSARVDRASQPQHF.

This clonotype was counted between two and nine times. This rearrangement joins TRBV5-5 to TRBJ2-5, with D maybe TRBD2 (5 bases). There are 14 residues in the CDR3. From germline, CDR1 is SGHKS and CDR2 YYEKEE (reference sequence). Deletions cut 4 bases from V and 2 bases from J, with 12 bases between. The CDR3 DNA sequence: TGTGCCAGCAGCGTCGGGGTCGTACAAGAGACCCAGTACTTC. This encodes CASSVGVVQETQYF. The full variable domain, completed using reference TRBV5-5 and TRBJ2-5, is DAGVTQSPTHLIKTRGQQVTLRCSPISGHKSVSWYQQVLGQGPQFIFQYYEKEERGRGNFPDRFSARQFPNYSSELNVNALLLGDSALYLCASSVGVVQETQYFGPGTRLLVL.

This rearrangement joins TRBV12-3 or TRBV12-4 to TRBJ2-1; tentative D call: TRBD1 (5 bases). Deletions cut 4 bases from V and 4 bases from J, with 14 bases between. The CDR3 consists of 15 residues. The CDR3 here is CASSSATDEYNEQFF. The CDR3 DNA reads as TGTGCCAGCAGTTCAGCGACAGACGAGTACAATGAGCAGTTCTTC.

The CDR3 loop is CASSVRDSTDTQYF. The CDR3 DNA reads TGTGCCAGCAGCGTAAGGGACTCCACAGATACGCAGTATTTT. The chain joins TRBV12-3 or TRBV12-4 to TRBJ2-3; tentative D call: TRBD2 (6 bases). The CDR3 contains 14 residues. The V and J ends lost 6 bases and 2 bases respectively, with 12 bases between them.

This clonotype has only a few counts. The chain recombines TRBV9 with TRBJ2-6; D is undetermined. Germline CDR1 reads SGDLS; CDR2 reads YYNGEE. The CDR3 consists of 13 residues. V lost 0 bases, J lost 12 bases, and 10 bases lay in between. In nucleotides, the CDR3 is TGTGCCAGCAGCGTAGAGGTCCCTACCGTCCTGACTTTC. It yields the protein CASSVEVPTVLTF.

The rearrangement joins TRBV24-1 to TRBJ1-5; D unresolved. V was cut by 1 base and J by 10 bases, with 7 bases left in between. The CDR3 loop spans 12 amino acids. The germline V gene has CDR1 KGHDR and CDR2 SFDVKD. CDR3 amino acids: CATSDFGGPQHF. As DNA, the CDR3 is TGTGCCACCAGTGATTTCGGCGGACCCCAGCATTTT.

This clonotype was found a few times. The chain uses TRBV5-5 and TRBJ1-1, with D possibly TRBD1 on 5 matching bases. There are 15 residues in the CDR3. Germline values: CDR1 SGHKS, CDR2 YYEKEE (reference sequence). V was trimmed by 0 bases and J by 4 bases, leaving 13 bases between them. The CDR3, as DNA: TGTGCCAGCAGCTTGGAATCAGGGTTGGGCACTGAAGCTTTCTTT. Translation gives CASSLESGLGTEAFF.

The rearrangement links TRBV12-3 or TRBV12-4 to TRBJ1-1; TRBD1 agrees at 8 bases. The CDR3 extends over 14 amino acids. J lost 1 base, V lost 7 bases, and 5 bases had no gene match. The CDR3 coding sequence is TGTGCCAGCACCAAGACAGGGGCGAACACTGAAGCTTTCTTT. It is translated as CASTKTGANTEAFF.

The chain employs TRBV6-2 or TRBV6-3 and TRBJ2-7; 7 bases align to TRBD1. This CDR3 is 16 amino acids long. Germline lookup yields CDR1 MNHEY and CDR2 SVGEGT. V lost 4 bases to trimming and J lost 2 bases; unmatched junction nucleotides: 11. The CDR3 DNA follows: TGTGCCAGCAGTTCCACCAACAGGGGACACCCCTACGAGCAGTACTTC. Its translation is CASSSTNRGHPYEQYF.

This clonotype was seen more than once but under ten times. This chain connects TRBV7-9 to TRBJ1-2, with no clear D. The V gene lost 1 base and the J gene lost 2 bases, with 8 bases spanning the gap. The CDR3 covers 14 residues. Germline V gene sequence: CDR1 SEHNR, CDR2 FQNEAQ (reference sequence). The chain's CDR3 is CASSLDSLNYGYTF. CDR3 in DNA: TGTGCCAGCAGCTTAGATTCATTAAACTATGGCTACACCTTC.

This clonotype was observed a few times. The chain recombines TRBV6-1 with TRBJ2-2, with D perhaps given as TRBD1 or TRBD2 (5 bases each). Germline V gene data show CDR1 as MNHNS and CDR2 as SASEGT. V was pared by 8 bases and J by 5 bases, with 12 bases between. The CDR3 has 13 amino acids. CDR3 loop: CASGEGPTGELFF. In DNA, the CDR3 is TGTGCCAGCGGAGAGGGGCCGACCGGGGAGCTGTTTTTT.

Only a few counts were recorded for this clonotype. CDR3 sequence reads: CSARGQGNNEQFF. The CDR3 DNA follows: TGCAGTGCTAGAGGGCAGGGGAACAATGAGCAGTTCTTC. V and J are TRBV20-1 and TRBJ2-1; D possibly corresponds to TRBD1 (6 bases). Germline values: CDR1 DFQATT, CDR2 SNEGSKA (reference sequence). The CDR3 loop spans 13 amino acids. Between the trimmed V and J ends, which lost 1 base and 5 bases, there was a span of 9 bases.

The V and J genes are TRBV5-1 and TRBJ2-5, with D uncertain. The CDR3 extends over 13 amino acids. V dropped 1 base and J dropped 3 bases, with 7 bases sitting between them. Germline-derived CDR1 and CDR2 are SGHRS and YFSETQ. CDR3 protein: CASSLSLEETQYF. The DNA of the CDR3 is TGCGCCAGCAGCTTGTCCCTCGAAGAGACCCAGTACTTC. Together with reference TRBV5-1 and TRBJ2-5, the CDR3 gives the full variable domain: KAGVTQTPRYLIKTRGQQVTLSCSPISGHRSVSWYQQTPGQGLQFLFEYFSETQRNKGNFPGRFSGRQFSNSRSEMNVSTLELGDSALYLCASSLSLEETQYFGPGTRLLVL.

This clonotype was observed at least ten times. The genes are TRBV7-9 and TRBJ1-6, with D tentatively TRBD1 (6 bases). The CDR3 length is 17 residues. Looked up from germline, CDR1 is SEHNR and CDR2 is FQNEAQ (reference sequence). Trimming removed 2 bases at V and 8 bases at J, with 19 bases between. This CDR3 is CASSLRGSGGAHSPLHF. The DNA for the CDR3 is TGTGCCAGCAGCTTAAGGGGGAGTGGGGGCGCACATTCACCCCTCCACTTT.

This clonotype was detected ten times or more. The chain uses TRBV4-1 and TRBJ2-1; TRBD2 matches at 11 bases. CDR1 MGHRA and CDR2 YSYEKL come from the germline V gene. This CDR3 is 16 amino acids long. The trim removed 1 base at V and 3 bases at J, leaving 2 bases unmatched. The chain's CDR3 is CASSQGTSGGYNEQFF. For the CDR3, the DNA is TGCGCCAGCAGCCAAGGAACTAGCGGGGGCTACAATGAGCAGTTCTTC.

The genes are TRBV13 and TRBJ1-5; no reliable D call. Germline V lookup: CDR1 PRHDT, CDR2 FYEKMQ (reference sequence). CDR3 length equals 14 residues. The V and J ends lost 4 bases and 6 bases respectively, with 13 bases between them. The CDR3 DNA reads TGTGCCAGCAGCTCCCGGGCCACGACTCAGCCCCAGCATTTT. Translation: CASSSRATTQPQHF.

This clonotype was detected a few times. This chain's CDR3 is CASSLPSSPNEQFF. The CDR3 DNA follows: TGTGCCAGCAGTTTGCCCTCATCCCCAAATGAGCAGTTCTTC. This sequence joins TRBV6-5 and TRBJ2-1; D is unresolved. CDR1 is MNHEY, CDR2 SVGAGI, per germline. V was cut by 4 bases and J by 7 bases, with 14 bases left in between. This CDR3 comprises 14 residues.

The chain employs TRBV25-1 and TRBJ2-3; 9 bases map to TRBD2. Germline trimming cut 5 bases from V and 7 bases from J; bases unmatched to any gene: 7. The CDR3 runs 14 residues. Germline V gene lookup returns CDR1 MGHDK and CDR2 SYGVNS. CDR3: CASSTAGGSNTQYF. CDR3 bases: TGTGCCAGCAGTACGGCGGGAGGGTCAAATACGCAGTATTTT.

Regarding this clonotype: This may stem from a read error, because a much larger clone lies one nucleotide away. The V gene is TRBV5-1, the J gene TRBJ2-7; 9 bases agree with TRBD1. V dropped 5 bases and J dropped 2; count of bases not matched to a gene: 11. This CDR3 contains 16 residues. CDR1 and CDR2 (germline): SGHRS, YFSETQ. CDR3 loop: CASSSLTGGPPYEQYF. The CDR3 DNA reads TGCGCCAGCAGTTCCCTCACAGGGGGCCCACCCTACGAGCAGTACTTC.

This clonotype was counted only a few times. The chain uses TRBV24-1 and TRBJ2-5; D uncertain. The CDR3 runs to 13 residues. Trimming shortened V by 3 bases and J by 0 bases, and 4 bases separated the two germline ends. The germline V gene has CDR1 KGHDR and CDR2 SFDVKD. The chain's CDR3 is CATSDRNQETQYF. In DNA, the CDR3 is TGTGCCACCAGTGATCGCAACCAAGAGACCCAGTACTTC.

In its sample, this clonotype was seen many times. V is TRBV6-5 and J is TRBJ2-2, with D possibly called TRBD1 or TRBD2 (5 bases each). V shed 6 bases and J shed 6 bases, with 14 bases lying between them. CDR1 MNHEY and CDR2 SVGAGI come from the germline V gene. CDR3 length equals 14 residues. CDR3 residues: CASSPTRGSGELFF. DNA of the CDR3: TGTGCCAGCAGCCCCACGAGGGGTTCCGGGGAGCTGTTTTTT.

The J gene is TRBJ2-7, the V gene TRBV7-2; D may be TRBD1 (6 bases). The V gene lost 5 bases and the J gene lost 2 bases, with 13 bases spanning the gap. Germline values: CDR1 SGHTA, CDR2 FQGNSA. The length of the CDR3 is 14 residues. The CDR3 loop is CASSPNRDTYEQYF. CDR3 in DNA: TGTGCCAGCAGCCCTAACCGGGACACCTACGAGCAGTACTTC.

In this sample, this clonotype turned up a few times. The rearrangement joins TRBV15 to TRBJ2-7; perhaps TRBD1 as D (6 bases). The CDR3 contains 13 residues. With 4 bases removed from V and 2 bases from J, the gap between germline ends came to 9 bases. Germline CDR1 reads LNHNV; CDR2 reads YYDKDF (reference sequence). CDR3: CATSIRGTYEQYF. CDR3 nucleotides: TGTGCCACCAGCATCAGGGGTACCTACGAGCAGTACTTC. Full variable domain (remainder filled in from reference TRBV15 and TRBJ2-7): DAMVIQNPRYQVTQFGKPVTLSCSQTLNHNVMYWYQQKSSQAPKLLFHYYDKDFNNEADTPDNFQSRRPNTSFCFLDIRSPGLGDTAMYLCATSIRGTYEQYFGPGTRLTVT.

Only a few counts were recorded for this clonotype. V is TRBV30 and J is TRBJ1-1; no definite D call. Germline CDR1 GTSNPN, CDR2 SVGIG (reference sequence). V gave up 2 bases and J gave up 11 bases, with 12 bases separating them. CDR3 length: 11 residues. The CDR3 nucleotides are TGTGCCTGGAGTTGGACCTCGGGGGCTTTCTTT. This sequence encodes CAWSWTSGAFF. Using reference TRBV30 and TRBJ1-1 for the parts outside the CDR3, the full variable domain is SQTIHQWPATLVQPVGSPLSLECTVEGTSNPNLYWYRQAAGRGLQLLFYSVGIGQISSEVPQNLSASRPQDRQFILSSKKLLLSDSGFYLCAWSWTSGAFFGQGTRLTVV.

The chain has TRBV12-3 or TRBV12-4 and TRBJ2-1; D is unclear. V was clipped by 4 bases and J by 0 bases, with 13 bases between them. The CDR3 has 16 residues. The CDR3 DNA is TGTGCCAGCAGTTCCTCGACCGTTAGCTCCTACAATGAGCAGTTCTTC. Amino acids: CASSSSTVSSYNEQFF.

V usage is TRBV24-1 and J usage is TRBJ2-1; TRBD1 matches at 8 bases. The length of the CDR3 is 13 residues. The V segment lost 4 bases and the J segment 11 bases; nucleotides outside the gene matches: 6. CDR1 is KGHDR, CDR2 SFDVKD, per germline. DNA of the CDR3: TGTGCCACCAGTGACCCGATCAGGGGGCAGCAGTTCTTC. Its translation: CATSDPIRGQQFF.

The chain carries TRBV24-1 and TRBJ2-5; 12 positions match TRBD2. The junction had 5 bases not matched to a gene; V was cut back by 5 bases and J by 2 bases. The CDR3 runs to 16 residues. Germline V gene data show CDR1 as KGHDR and CDR2 as SFDVKD. The CDR3 protein is CATSGVLAGGQETQYF. The CDR3 nucleotides are TGTGCCACCAGTGGAGTACTAGCGGGGGGACAAGAGACCCAGTACTTC.

This clonotype has a handful of counts. V and J are TRBV6-5 and TRBJ2-7; D uncertain. Between the trimmed V and J ends, which lost 7 bases and 1 base, there was a span of 14 bases. The germline V gene encodes CDR1 MNHEY and CDR2 SVGAGI. The CDR3 has 14 amino acids. CDR3 protein: CASTPRVGSYEQYF. The CDR3 DNA follows: TGTGCCAGCACCCCGCGAGTAGGATCCTACGAGCAGTACTTC.

The V and J genes are TRBV7-8 and TRBJ1-6; D may be TRBD1 (5 bases). Trimming removed 8 bases from V and 7 bases from J, with 15 bases in between. Germline V gene data show CDR1 as SGHVS and CDR2 as FQNEAQ. The CDR3 loop spans 14 amino acids. The DNA of the CDR3 is TGTGCCAGCGAAAACCTCGCAGGGAATTCACCCCTCCACTTT. Translating it yields CASENLAGNSPLHF. The full variable domain, rest sourced from reference TRBV7-8 and TRBJ1-6, is GAGVSQSPRYKVAKRGQDVALRCDPISGHVSLFWYQQALGQGPEFLTYFQNEAQLDKSGLPSDRFFAERPEGSVSTLKIQRTQQEDSAVYLCASENLAGNSPLHFGNGTRLTVT.

The CDR3 DNA sequence: TGTGCCAGCAGCGCCTTGACAGGGGTAAACTCACCCCTCCACTTT. It is translated as CASSALTGVNSPLHF. The chain links TRBV9 to TRBJ1-6; 8 nucleotides line up with TRBD1. The CDR3 is 15 residues long. V trimming: 3 bases; J trimming: 10 bases; junction bases outside the gene matches: 9. Germline V gene data show CDR1 as SGDLS and CDR2 as YYNGEE.

The chain couples TRBV20-1 to TRBJ2-1; TRBD2 is a possible D gene (5 bases). There are 14 residues in the CDR3. The V and J ends lost 1 base and 15 bases respectively, with 22 bases between them. Germline CDR1 reads DFQATT; CDR2 reads SNEGSKA (reference sequence). CDR3 sequence (DNA): TGCAGTGCTAGAGCCCCCATTGGTCTCGGGATCGGGTTCTTC. Protein sequence: CSARAPIGLGIGFF.

This clonotype has more than one count but fewer than ten. The chain carries TRBV30 and TRBJ2-1; 8 positions match TRBD1. Germline assignment: CDR1 GTSNPN and CDR2 SVGIG (reference sequence). After removal of 1 base from V and 15 bases from J, the junction contained 14 bases not matched to a gene. The CDR3 sequence is 14 residues long. CDR3 loop: CAWSATGTGGPGFF. The CDR3 coding sequence is TGTGCCTGGAGTGCAACCGGGACAGGCGGCCCGGGGTTCTTC.